These 14 T cell receptor beta chains came from one sample sequenced in a study of T cell changes during pregnancy in multiple sclerosis. The table came from immunoSEQ multiplex PCR; TCRdb's copy has only in-frame clones and leaves some out. Among 65,000 to 85,000 clones listed, roughly nine tenths were seen once. The material was peripheral blood, obtained after pregnancy. The receptors here all came from a female donor in good health, enrolled as a control in a pregnancy study.

The rearrangement uses TRBV5-5 and TRBJ1-1, with 7 bases that match TRBD1. Germline CDR1 reads SGHKS; CDR2 reads YYEKEE (reference sequence). The CDR3 extends over 13 amino acids. V lost 4 bases and J lost 6; bases outside the gene matches: 6. The CDR3 DNA reads TGTGCCAGCAGCACAACAGGGGCCGCTGAAGCTTTCTTT. Translating gives CASSTTGAAEAFF.

The rearrangement links TRBV4-3 to TRBJ2-2, with a possible D match to TRBD1 (6 bases). In germline, CDR1 is LGHNA, CDR2 YSLEER. The germline V and J ends were trimmed by 0 bases and 3 bases, with 17 bases remaining between them. CDR3 length: 18 amino acids. The CDR3 DNA reads TGCGCCAGCAGCCAAGATCTTGCAGGGGCGTTGGACACCGGGGAGCTGTTTTTT. Amino acids: CASSQDLAGALDTGELFF.

V gene TRBV30 combines with J gene TRBJ2-4, with 9 nucleotides matching TRBD2. Unmatched junction bases numbered 7, after V lost 1 base and J lost 3 bases. The germline V gene encodes CDR1 GTSNPN and CDR2 SVGIG (reference sequence). The CDR3 runs 16 residues. In nucleotides, the CDR3 is TGTGCCTGGAGTGGGTCTGGGCGGGGGGGCAAAAACATTCAGTACTTC. As protein: CAWSGSGRGGKNIQYF.

The chain recombines TRBV7-9 with TRBJ2-7; 7 bases match TRBD1. The CDR3 contains 15 residues. Losses at the gene ends were 4 bases for V and 4 bases for J; bases not matched to a gene: 10. Germline CDR1 reads SEHNR; CDR2 reads FQNEAQ (reference sequence). Written as DNA, the CDR3 is TGTGCCAGCAGCTCAACAGGGGACAAACCGTACGAGCAGTACTTC. Protein product: CASSSTGDKPYEQYF.

This rearrangement joins TRBV7-2 to TRBJ2-5; 7 bases fit TRBD1. Germline CDR1 SGHTA, CDR2 FQGNSA. This CDR3 is built from 15 residues. V was pared by 0 bases and J by 2 bases, with 3 bases of the junction left unmatched. CDR3 sequence: CASSLAGQQQETQYF. The CDR3 coding sequence is TGTGCCAGCAGCTTAGCGGGACAGCAGCAAGAGACCCAGTACTTC.

The rearrangement uses TRBV27 and TRBJ1-1; tentatively, D is TRBD1 (6 bases). The CDR3 totals 14 residues. CDR1 is MNHEY and CDR2 is SMNVEV in the germline V gene (reference sequence). V lost 3 bases and J 1 base, leaving 9 bases between the germline ends. CDR3 region: CASSFSRGNTEAFF. CDR3 nucleotide sequence: TGTGCCAGCAGTTTTAGCAGGGGGAACACTGAAGCTTTCTTT.

The chain is built from TRBV7-9 and TRBJ1-4, with 8 nucleotides matching TRBD1. The CDR3 contains 16 residues. The ends lost 0 bases at V and 0 bases at J; junction bases unmatched: 0. Germline lookup yields CDR1 SEHNR and CDR2 FQNEAQ (reference sequence). The CDR3 loop is CASSLAQGATNEKLFF. The CDR3 DNA sequence: TGTGCCAGCAGCTTAGCACAGGGGGCAACTAATGAAAAACTGTTTTTT.

There are a few counts of this clone. The CDR3 region is CASSQEPSPGETQYF. CDR3 nucleotides: TGTGCCAGCAGCCAAGAACCCAGCCCCGGGGAGACCCAGTACTTC. J is TRBJ2-5 and V is TRBV4-2; no clear D gene. CDR1 and CDR2 (germline): LGHNA, YNFKEQ. The CDR3 spans 15 residues. Trimming removed 0 bases at V and 5 bases at J, with 13 bases between.

V usage is TRBV30 and J usage is TRBJ1-1, with D possibly matching TRBD1 (5 bases). This CDR3 region has 12 residues. Germline V gene sequence: CDR1 GTSNPN, CDR2 SVGIG (reference sequence). The V end lost 1 base, the J end lost 10 bases, and 13 bases lay between the germline ends. The CDR3 sequence: CAWSGGGLGAFF. CDR3 DNA sequence: TGTGCCTGGAGTGGGGGGGGGTTAGGAGCTTTCTTT. The variable domain in full, with the rest retrieved from reference TRBV30 and TRBJ1-1, is SQTIHQWPATLVQPVGSPLSLECTVEGTSNPNLYWYRQAAGRGLQLLFYSVGIGQISSEVPQNLSASRPQDRQFILSSKKLLLSDSGFYLCAWSGGGLGAFFGQGTRLTVV.

J is TRBJ1-1 and V is TRBV5-4; D ambiguous. Germline V CDR1 and CDR2: SGHNT, YYREEE (reference sequence). Trimming left V 2 bases short and J 5 bases short, with 13 bases between. The CDR3 consists of 14 residues. CDR3 DNA: TGTGCCAGCAGCTTATCAGGAGGATTTACTGAAGCTTTCTTT. Its protein is CASSLSGGFTEAFF.

The chain's CDR3 is CASSVAGTAQTQYF. The CDR3 DNA is TGTGCCAGCAGCGTAGCCGGGACTGCCCAGACCCAGTACTTC. The chain combines TRBV9 with TRBJ2-5, with a tentative D call TRBD2 (6 bases). V was clipped by 0 bases and J by 6 bases, with 12 bases between them. The CDR3 length is 14 residues. CDR1 is SGDLS and CDR2 is YYNGEE in the germline V gene.

The J gene is TRBJ2-1, the V gene TRBV19; a weak D match, TRBD2 (5 bases). CDR1 LNHDA and CDR2 SQIVND come from the germline V gene (reference sequence). The CDR3 runs 14 residues. V lost 3 bases and J lost 9, with 15 bases in between. The CDR3 here is CASSMRETGSEQFF. The CDR3 DNA reads TGTGCCAGTAGTATGAGGGAAACGGGGAGTGAGCAGTTCTTC.

This chain connects TRBV21-1 to TRBJ1-5. TRBV21-1 constitutes a pseudogene. This CDR3 has 16 amino acids. CDR3 sequence (DNA): TGTGCCAGCTTTATACGCGGGGGATATAGCAATCAGCCCCAGCATTTT. Residues: CASFIRGGYSNQPQHF.

V is TRBV19 and J is TRBJ1-4; the D gene is possibly TRBD1 (6 bases). Trimming removed 4 bases from V and 7 bases from J, with 13 bases in between. CDR1 and CDR2 from the germline V gene are LNHDA and SQIVND (reference sequence). The CDR3 runs 14 residues. CDR3 amino acids: CASSTDRRGEKLFF. The DNA of the CDR3 is TGTGCCAGTAGTACGGACAGAAGGGGTGAAAAACTGTTTTTT.